One and the same sample provided the 21 T cell receptor beta chains below, sequenced in a study of T cells after yellow fever vaccination. TCRdb re-analysed the 5' RACE reads in MiXCR, keeping a single row per CDR3 protein. The data hold some 400,000 distinct CDR3 sequences, with more than 5.5% observed a single time. The input for sequencing was PBMCs, taken 5 days after the yellow fever booster vaccination. Every receptor here comes from a man aged 25-45 years who received the YFV17D yellow fever vaccine.

In its sample, this clonotype was seen a few times. The chain recombines TRBV9 with TRBJ2-3, with no clear D. The CDR3 is 15 amino acids. The V gene lost 3 bases and the J gene lost 4 bases, with 15 bases spanning the gap. Per the germline V gene, CDR1 is SGDLS and CDR2 is YYNGEE. CDR3 residues: CASSGNPQWADTQYF. CDR3 sequence (DNA): TGTGCCAGCAGCGGGAACCCTCAGTGGGCAGATACGCAGTATTTT.

The chain employs TRBV5-4 and TRBJ2-5; 7 nucleotides line up with TRBD1. With V trimmed by 4 bases and J by 2 bases, 5 bases remained unmatched. The CDR3 has 14 residues. CDR1 is SGHNT and CDR2 is YYREEE in the germline V gene (reference sequence). CDR3 nucleotide sequence: TGTGCCAGCAGCAGGGACAGCCAGCAAGAGACCCAGTACTTC. Encoded protein: CASSRDSQQETQYF.

In its sample, this clonotype was seen many times. V and J are TRBV19 and TRBJ2-4; D could derive from TRBD1 or TRBD2 (6 bases each). This CDR3 has 17 amino acids. Germline V gene data show CDR1 as LNHDA and CDR2 as SQIVND (reference sequence). Trimming removed 4 bases from V and 7 bases from J, with 23 bases in between. The CDR3 sequence is CASSTGSTGRGTNIQYF. The CDR3 bases are TGTGCCAGTAGTACGGGCTCGACAGGCCGCGGGACGAACATTCAGTACTTC.

This clonotype was seen at least ten times. V and J are TRBV5-5 and TRBJ2-3; 7 nucleotides line up with TRBD2. J gave up 0 bases and V 2 bases, and 6 bases lay outside the gene matches. The CDR3 covers 16 residues. Germline assignment: CDR1 SGHKS and CDR2 YYEKEE (reference sequence). CDR3 in amino acids: CASSFVSGTSTDTQYF. The CDR3 coding sequence is TGTGCCAGCAGCTTTGTCAGCGGGACCAGCACAGATACGCAGTATTTT.

This clonotype was observed once. This could be a read error, since a much larger clone is one nucleotide away. The chain couples TRBV20-1 to TRBJ2-3; 14 nucleotides match TRBD2. Germline V gene sequence: CDR1 DFQATT, CDR2 SNEGSKA (reference sequence). The CDR3 contains 17 residues. Here the CDR3 DNA reads TGCTGTGCTTTAAGACTAGCGGGAGGGGCAGTCACAGATACGCAGTATTTT. It is translated as CCALRLAGGAVTDTQYF.

The chain carries TRBV20-1 and TRBJ2-7, with TRBD2 matching 11 bases. The germline gives CDR1 DFQATT, CDR2 SNEGSKA (reference sequence). The CDR3 contains 15 residues. V shed 1 base, J shed 4 bases, and the junction held 6 bases outside the gene matches. CDR3 in amino acids: CSARVIAGGSYEQYF. The DNA of the CDR3 is TGCAGTGCTAGAGTGATAGCGGGAGGGTCTTACGAGCAGTACTTC.

This clonotype was seen ten or more times. The rearrangement uses TRBV7-2 and TRBJ1-4; D unclear. CDR1 and CDR2 from the germline V gene are SGHTA and FQGNSA. V was shortened by 5 bases and J by 5 bases, with 15 bases between the two germline ends. The CDR3 extends over 15 amino acids. CDR3 bases: TGTGCCAGCAGCCGGCAAGCTACTGGAAATGAAAAACTGTTTTTT. As protein: CASSRQATGNEKLFF.

This sequence joins TRBV3-1 and TRBJ2-1; D not certain. The CDR3 is 14 amino acids. Germline lookup yields CDR1 LGHDT and CDR2 YNNKEL (reference sequence). V was clipped by 7 bases and J by 7 bases, with 17 bases between them. The CDR3 nucleotides are TGTGCCAGCACCGATATTGGGTCGGCGAATGAGCAGTTCTTC. Translation: CASTDIGSANEQFF.

The gene calls are TRBV20-1 and TRBJ2-3; D unresolved. V gave up 6 bases and J gave up 9 bases, with 16 bases separating them. Germline loops: CDR1 DFQATT, CDR2 SNEGSKA (reference sequence). This CDR3 region has 12 residues. CDR3 protein: CSAPDWQGTQYF. The CDR3 DNA reads as TGCAGTGCCCCCGACTGGCAAGGGACGCAGTATTTT.

The chain employs TRBV4-2 and TRBJ1-2; D call uncertain. Germline values: CDR1 LGHNA, CDR2 YNFKEQ. The V and J ends lost 0 bases and 1 base respectively, with 9 bases between them. This CDR3 contains 15 residues. The CDR3 region has the DNA TGTGCCAGCAGCCAAGAGGGTATGGGTAACTATGGCTACACCTTC. Amino acid sequence: CASSQEGMGNYGYTF.

A single count supports this clonotype. Just one base apart from a much larger clone, this may be a read error. The genes are TRBV20-1 and TRBJ1-5; D is uncertain. Germline values: CDR1 DFQATT, CDR2 SNEGSKA (reference sequence). This CDR3 region has 12 residues. The CDR3 loop reads CIARKGNQPQHF. The CDR3 DNA is TGCATTGCTAGAAAGGGTAATCAGCCCCAGCATTTT.

This clonotype was seen more than once but under ten times. The chain is built from TRBV7-8 and TRBJ2-2; TRBD2 agrees at 12 bases. Germline V gene sequence: CDR1 SGHVS, CDR2 FQNEAQ. V lost 4 bases, J lost 1 base, and 4 bases stayed unmatched. CDR3 length equals 17 residues. For the CDR3, the DNA is TGTGCCAGCAGCTCGGGACTAGCGGGCAGGAACACCGGGGAGCTGTTTTTT. Translated, it gives CASSSGLAGRNTGELFF.

This clonotype appeared many times. The chain employs TRBV6-5 and TRBJ2-1, with 9 bases that match TRBD2. The CDR3 is 17 residues long. V shed 2 bases and J 3 bases; nucleotides not matched to a gene: 8. In germline, CDR1 is MNHEY, CDR2 SVGAGI. The CDR3 DNA reads TGTGCCAGCAGTTACGGGCTAGCGGGGATCCGCTACAATGAGCAGTTCTTC. Residues: CASSYGLAGIRYNEQFF.

This clonotype showed up many times. This chain joins TRBV6-1 and TRBJ2-1, with TRBD1 matching 9 bases. The ends lost 6 bases at V and 9 bases at J; junction bases unmatched: 12. Germline V CDR1 and CDR2: MNHNS, SASEGT. CDR3 length: 15 amino acids. CDR3 nucleotide sequence: TGTGCCAGCAGCCCACGGGGACAGGGTAAGGGTGAGCAGTTCTTC. This gives the protein CASSPRGQGKGEQFF.

This clonotype was seen a few times. The rearrangement links TRBV5-4 to TRBJ1-6; TRBD1 is a possible D gene (5 bases). The CDR3 contains 18 residues. V lost 4 bases to trimming and J lost 10 bases, with 27 bases between them. Germline lookup yields CDR1 SGHNT and CDR2 YYREEE (reference sequence). CDR3 loop: CASSAFGFGGTPRSPLHF. The CDR3 bases are TGTGCCAGCAGCGCCTTTGGGTTTGGAGGGACCCCCCGATCACCCCTCCACTTT.

This clonotype was counted ten times or more. V and J are TRBV7-6 and TRBJ2-1; 9 nucleotides line up with TRBD2. J was trimmed by 4 bases and V by 5 bases; bases with no gene match: 9. The germline V gene has CDR1 SGHVS and CDR2 FNYEAQ. The CDR3 is 16 amino acids. The CDR3 reads CASSLIAGVEYNEQFF. The CDR3 DNA follows: TGTGCCAGCAGCCTCATAGCGGGAGTGGAGTACAATGAGCAGTTCTTC.

This clonotype showed up many times. V gene TRBV5-1 combines with J gene TRBJ2-5; D not resolved. The CDR3 has 15 amino acids. CDR1 SGHRS and CDR2 YFSETQ come from the germline V gene. Trimming took off 0 bases at V and 5 bases at J, with 14 bases between the two ends. CDR3: CASSLGQTFEETQYF. The CDR3 bases are TGCGCCAGCAGCTTGGGACAAACCTTCGAGGAGACCCAGTACTTC.

This clonotype was found a few times. The chain has TRBV6-5 and TRBJ2-1, with D uncertain. Trimming took 2 bases from V and 10 from J, leaving 12 bases between them. The CDR3 loop spans 13 amino acids. Germline V lookup: CDR1 MNHEY, CDR2 SVGAGI. The CDR3 reads CASSYRSSGEQFF. The DNA for the CDR3 is TGTGCCAGCAGTTACCGGAGTTCCGGGGAGCAGTTCTTC.

This clonotype has at least ten counts. The chain combines TRBV3-1 with TRBJ2-7; D remains ambiguous. The CDR3 runs 15 residues. Germline V gene data show CDR1 as LGHDT and CDR2 as YNNKEL (reference sequence). The germline V and J ends were trimmed by 0 bases and 5 bases, with 14 bases remaining between them. This chain's CDR3 is CASSQDRLAGNEQYF. The CDR3 DNA sequence: TGTGCCAGCAGCCAAGATCGGCTTGCAGGAAACGAGCAGTACTTC.

This clonotype was counted at least ten times. The rearrangement links TRBV29-1 to TRBJ1-4; 9 positions match TRBD1. J gave up 5 bases and V 6 bases, and 4 bases lay outside the gene matches. Germline assignment: CDR1 SQVTM and CDR2 ANQGSEA. The CDR3 runs 13 residues. CDR3 bases: TGCAGCGTAGCTACAGGGGGCAATGAAAAACTGTTTTTT. It encodes CSVATGGNEKLFF.

This clonotype was recorded a few times. This sequence joins TRBV20-1 and TRBJ2-1, with 7 positions matching TRBD2. The germline CDR1 and CDR2 sequences are DFQATT and SNEGSKA (reference sequence). The CDR3 has 11 residues. The CDR3 loop is CGHSGVNEQFF. The CDR3 DNA reads TGCGGCCACAGCGGGGTCAATGAGCAGTTCTTC.